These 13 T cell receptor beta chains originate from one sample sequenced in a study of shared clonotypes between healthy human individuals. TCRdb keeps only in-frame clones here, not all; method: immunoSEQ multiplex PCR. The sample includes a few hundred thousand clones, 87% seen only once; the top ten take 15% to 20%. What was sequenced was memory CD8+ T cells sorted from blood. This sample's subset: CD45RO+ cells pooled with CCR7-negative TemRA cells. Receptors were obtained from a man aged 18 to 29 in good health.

As DNA, the CDR3 is TGTGCCAGCAGCGCCCTGACAGGGACCAATTACGAGCAGTACTTC. Protein sequence: CASSALTGTNYEQYF. The chain is built from TRBV11-2 and TRBJ2-7; 7 positions agree with TRBD1. Trimming removed 5 bases from V and 4 bases from J; junction bases left unmatched: 11. Germline loops: CDR1 SGHAT, CDR2 FQNNGV. The CDR3 length is 15 residues.

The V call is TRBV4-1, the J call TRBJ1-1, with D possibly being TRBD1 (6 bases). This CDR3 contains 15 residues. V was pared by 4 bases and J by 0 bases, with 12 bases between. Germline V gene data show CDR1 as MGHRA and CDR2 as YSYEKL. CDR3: CASSLRSGVNTEAFF. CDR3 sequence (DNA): TGCGCCAGCAGCCTTCGTTCAGGGGTGAACACTGAAGCTTTCTTT.

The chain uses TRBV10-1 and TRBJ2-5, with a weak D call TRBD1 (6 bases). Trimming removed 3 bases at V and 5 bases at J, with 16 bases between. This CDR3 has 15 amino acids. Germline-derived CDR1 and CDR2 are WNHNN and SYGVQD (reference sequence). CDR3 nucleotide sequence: TGCGCCAGCAGTGATACCCCAGGGGCTGCGGAGACCCAGTACTTC. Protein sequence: CASSDTPGAAETQYF.

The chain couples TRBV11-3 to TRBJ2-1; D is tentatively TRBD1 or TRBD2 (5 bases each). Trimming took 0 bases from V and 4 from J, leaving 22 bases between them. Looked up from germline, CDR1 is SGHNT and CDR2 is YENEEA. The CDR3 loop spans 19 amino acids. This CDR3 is CASSLDRDLGTNPYNEQFF. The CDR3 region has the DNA TGTGCCAGCAGCTTAGATCGAGACTTAGGGACGAATCCTTACAATGAGCAGTTCTTC.

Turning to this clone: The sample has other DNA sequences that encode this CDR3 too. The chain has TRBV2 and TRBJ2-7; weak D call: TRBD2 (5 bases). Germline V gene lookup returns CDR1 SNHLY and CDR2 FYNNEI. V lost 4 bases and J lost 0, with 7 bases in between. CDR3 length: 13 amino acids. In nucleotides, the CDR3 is TGTGCCAGCAGTGGAGGGAACTCCTACGAGCAGTACTTC. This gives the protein CASSGGNSYEQYF.

CDR3 loop: CSVDSENTGELFF. CDR3 DNA: TGCAGCGTTGACAGCGAGAACACCGGGGAGCTGTTTTTT. The rearrangement links TRBV29-1 to TRBJ2-2, with D unclear. Germline CDR1 is SQVTM and CDR2 is ANQGSEA. The CDR3 has 13 residues. V lost 3 bases and J 1 base, leaving 6 bases between the germline ends.

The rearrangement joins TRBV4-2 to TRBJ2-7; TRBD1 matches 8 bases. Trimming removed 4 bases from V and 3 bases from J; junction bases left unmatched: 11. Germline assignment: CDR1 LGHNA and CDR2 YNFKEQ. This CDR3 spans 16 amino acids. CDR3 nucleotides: TGTGCCAGCAGCCTCTCGGACAGGGTGGTCCTCTACGAGCAGTACTTC. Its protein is CASSLSDRVVLYEQYF.

The CDR3 DNA follows: TGTGCCAGCTCGCTTGAGATTAATCCGTCCTACGAGCAGTACTTC. This encodes CASSLEINPSYEQYF. V is TRBV18 and J is TRBJ2-7; D gene uncertain. CDR1 and CDR2 from the germline V gene are KGHSH and LQKENI. The CDR3 totals 15 residues. Between the trimmed V and J ends, which lost 6 bases and 1 base, there was a span of 16 bases.

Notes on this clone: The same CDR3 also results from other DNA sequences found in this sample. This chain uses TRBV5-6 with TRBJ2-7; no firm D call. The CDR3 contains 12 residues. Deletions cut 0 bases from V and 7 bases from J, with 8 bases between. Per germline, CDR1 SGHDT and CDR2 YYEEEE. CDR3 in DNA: TGTGCCAGCAGCTTGGGTGCTGGTGAGCAGTACTTC. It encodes CASSLGAGEQYF.

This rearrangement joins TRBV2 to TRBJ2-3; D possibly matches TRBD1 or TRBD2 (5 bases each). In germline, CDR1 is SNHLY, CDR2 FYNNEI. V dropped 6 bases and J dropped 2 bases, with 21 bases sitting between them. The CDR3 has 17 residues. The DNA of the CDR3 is TGTGCCAGCAGCGGCAGCCCAGGGAGAAGCAACACAGATACGCAGTATTTT. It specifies CASSGSPGRSNTDTQYF.

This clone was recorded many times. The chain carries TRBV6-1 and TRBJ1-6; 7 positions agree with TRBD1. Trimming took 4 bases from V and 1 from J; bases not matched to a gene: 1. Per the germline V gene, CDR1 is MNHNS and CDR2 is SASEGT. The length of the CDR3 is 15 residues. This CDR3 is CASSGGQSYNSPLHF. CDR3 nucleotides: TGTGCCAGCAGTGGGGGACAGTCCTATAATTCACCCCTCCACTTT.

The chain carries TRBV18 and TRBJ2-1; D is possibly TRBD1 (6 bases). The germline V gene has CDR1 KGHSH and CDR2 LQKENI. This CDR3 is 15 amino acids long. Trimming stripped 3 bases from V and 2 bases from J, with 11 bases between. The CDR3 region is CASSPQGGPYNEQFF. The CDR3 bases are TGTGCCAGCTCACCGCAAGGGGGACCCTACAATGAGCAGTTCTTC.

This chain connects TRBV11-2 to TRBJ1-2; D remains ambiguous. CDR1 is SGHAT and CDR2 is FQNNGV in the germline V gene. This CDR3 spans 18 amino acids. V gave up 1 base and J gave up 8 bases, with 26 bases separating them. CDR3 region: CASSLGIDVRTAGRGYTF. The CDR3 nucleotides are TGTGCCAGCAGCTTAGGGATTGATGTACGGACGGCCGGTCGGGGCTACACCTTC.